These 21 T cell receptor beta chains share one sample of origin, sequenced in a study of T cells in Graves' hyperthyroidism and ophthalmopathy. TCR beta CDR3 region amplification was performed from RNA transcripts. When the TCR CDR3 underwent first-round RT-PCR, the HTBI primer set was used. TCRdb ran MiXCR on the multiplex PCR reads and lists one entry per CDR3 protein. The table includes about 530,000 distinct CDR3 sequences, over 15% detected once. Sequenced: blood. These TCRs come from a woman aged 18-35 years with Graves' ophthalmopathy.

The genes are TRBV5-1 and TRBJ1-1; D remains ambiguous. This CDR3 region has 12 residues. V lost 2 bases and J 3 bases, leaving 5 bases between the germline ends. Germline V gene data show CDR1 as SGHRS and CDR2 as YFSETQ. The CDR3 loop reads CASSFEDTEAFF. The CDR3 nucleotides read TGCGCCAGCAGCTTTGAGGACACTGAAGCTTTCTTT.

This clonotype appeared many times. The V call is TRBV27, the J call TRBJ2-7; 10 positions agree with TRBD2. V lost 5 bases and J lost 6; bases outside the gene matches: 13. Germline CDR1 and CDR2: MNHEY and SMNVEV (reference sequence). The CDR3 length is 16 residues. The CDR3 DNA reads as TGTGCCAGCAGTCCGATGAGCGGGAGGGCCTTATTCGAGCAGTACTTC. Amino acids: CASSPMSGRALFEQYF.

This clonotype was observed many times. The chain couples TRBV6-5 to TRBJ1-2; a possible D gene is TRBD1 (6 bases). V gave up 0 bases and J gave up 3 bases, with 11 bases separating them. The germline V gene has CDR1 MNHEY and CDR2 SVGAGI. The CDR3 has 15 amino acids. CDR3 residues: CASSYSTQGYYGYTF. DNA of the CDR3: TGTGCCAGCAGTTACTCGACTCAGGGGTACTATGGCTACACCTTC.

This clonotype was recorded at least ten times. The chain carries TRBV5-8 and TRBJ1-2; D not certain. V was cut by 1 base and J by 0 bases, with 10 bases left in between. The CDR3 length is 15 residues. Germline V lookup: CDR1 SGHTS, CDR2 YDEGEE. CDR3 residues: CASSLYAGTNYGYTF. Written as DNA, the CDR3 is TGTGCCAGCAGCTTGTATGCTGGGACTAACTATGGCTACACCTTC.

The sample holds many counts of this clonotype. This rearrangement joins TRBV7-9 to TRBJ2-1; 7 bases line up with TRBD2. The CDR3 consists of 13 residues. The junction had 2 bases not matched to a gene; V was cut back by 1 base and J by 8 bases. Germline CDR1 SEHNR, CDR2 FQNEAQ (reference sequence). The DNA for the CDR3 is TGTGCCAGCAGCTTAGTGGCGGGGGATGAGCAGTTCTTC. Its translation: CASSLVAGDEQFF.

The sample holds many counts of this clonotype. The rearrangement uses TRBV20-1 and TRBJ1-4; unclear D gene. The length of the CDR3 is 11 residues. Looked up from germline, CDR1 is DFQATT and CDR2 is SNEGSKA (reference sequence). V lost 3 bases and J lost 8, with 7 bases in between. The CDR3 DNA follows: TGCAGTGCTAGTTCGGGAGAAAAACTGTTTTTT. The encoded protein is CSASSGEKLFF.

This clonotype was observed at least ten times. The CDR3 spells CASSLDRPSSYNSPLHF. DNA of the CDR3: TGTGCCAGCAGCTTAGACCGACCTAGCTCCTATAATTCACCCCTCCACTTT. The chain has TRBV11-2 and TRBJ1-6; D gene unclear. Germline V lookup: CDR1 SGHAT, CDR2 FQNNGV. The CDR3 has 17 amino acids. Trimming cost V 0 bases and J 0 bases, with 9 bases left between them.

The chain's CDR3 is CASMGAVAGELAETYEQYF. The DNA of the CDR3 is TGTGCCAGCATGGGTGCAGTGGCAGGAGAACTAGCGGAAACCTACGAGCAGTACTTC. The gene calls are TRBV2 and TRBJ2-7, with 8 bases aligning to TRBD2. CDR1 SNHLY and CDR2 FYNNEI come from the germline V gene. V dropped 7 bases and J dropped 2; count of bases not matched to a gene: 22. The CDR3 extends over 19 amino acids.

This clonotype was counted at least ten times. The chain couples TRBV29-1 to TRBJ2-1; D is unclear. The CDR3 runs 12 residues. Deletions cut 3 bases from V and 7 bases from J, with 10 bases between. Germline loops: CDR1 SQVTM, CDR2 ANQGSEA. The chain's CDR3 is CSVDISGNEQFF. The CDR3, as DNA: TGCAGCGTTGACATCTCCGGGAATGAGCAGTTCTTC.

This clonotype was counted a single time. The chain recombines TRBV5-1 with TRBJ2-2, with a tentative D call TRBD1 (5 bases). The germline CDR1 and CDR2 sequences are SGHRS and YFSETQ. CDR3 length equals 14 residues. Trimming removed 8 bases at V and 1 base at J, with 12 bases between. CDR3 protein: CASAEQENTGELFF. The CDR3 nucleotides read TGCGCCAGTGCAGAACAGGAGAACACCGGGGAGCTGTTTTTT.

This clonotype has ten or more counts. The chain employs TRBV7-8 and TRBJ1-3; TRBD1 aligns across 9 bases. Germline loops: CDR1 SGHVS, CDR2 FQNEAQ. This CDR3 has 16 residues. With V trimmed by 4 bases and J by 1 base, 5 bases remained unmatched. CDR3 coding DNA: TGTGCCAGCAGCTCCCCGGGACAGGGATCTGGAAACACCATATATTTT. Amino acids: CASSSPGQGSGNTIYF.

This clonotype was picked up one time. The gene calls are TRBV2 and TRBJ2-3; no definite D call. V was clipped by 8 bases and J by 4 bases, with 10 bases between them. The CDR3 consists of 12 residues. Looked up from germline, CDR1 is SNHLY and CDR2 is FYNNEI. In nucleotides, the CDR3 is TGTGCCAGCCGCAGGTCATCAGATACGCAGTATTTT. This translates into CASRRSSDTQYF.

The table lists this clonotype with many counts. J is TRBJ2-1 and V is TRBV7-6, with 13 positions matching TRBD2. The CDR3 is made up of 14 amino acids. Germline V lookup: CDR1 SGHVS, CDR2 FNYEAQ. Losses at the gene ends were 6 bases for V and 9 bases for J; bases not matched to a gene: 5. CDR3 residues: CASSGTSGMSEQFF. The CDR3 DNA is TGTGCCAGCAGTGGGACTAGCGGGATGAGTGAGCAGTTCTTC.

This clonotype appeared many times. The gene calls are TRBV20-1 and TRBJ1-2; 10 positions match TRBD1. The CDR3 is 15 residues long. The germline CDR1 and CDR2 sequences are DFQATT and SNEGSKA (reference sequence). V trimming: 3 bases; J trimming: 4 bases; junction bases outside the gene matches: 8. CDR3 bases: TGCAGTGCTAGGCCCATGGGACAGGGGATCTATGGCTACACCTTC. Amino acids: CSARPMGQGIYGYTF.

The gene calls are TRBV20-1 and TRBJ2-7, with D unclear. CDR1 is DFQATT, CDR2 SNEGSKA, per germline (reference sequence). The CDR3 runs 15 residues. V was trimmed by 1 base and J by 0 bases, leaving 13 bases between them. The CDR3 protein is CSARGHQQNSYEQYF. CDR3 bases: TGCAGTGCTAGAGGACACCAACAGAACTCCTACGAGCAGTACTTC.

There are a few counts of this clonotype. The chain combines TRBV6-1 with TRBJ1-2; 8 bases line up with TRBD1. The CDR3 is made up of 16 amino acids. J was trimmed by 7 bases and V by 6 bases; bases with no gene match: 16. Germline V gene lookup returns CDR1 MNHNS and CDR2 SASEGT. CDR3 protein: CASSRTGPTTGFGYTF. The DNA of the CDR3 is TGTGCCAGCAGCCGGACAGGGCCCACAACGGGGTTTGGCTACACCTTC.

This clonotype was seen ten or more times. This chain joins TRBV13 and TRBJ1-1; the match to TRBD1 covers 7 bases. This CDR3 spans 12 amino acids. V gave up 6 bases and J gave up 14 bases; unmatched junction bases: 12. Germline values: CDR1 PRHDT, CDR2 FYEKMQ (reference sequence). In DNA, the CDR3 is TGTGCCAGCAGGTTCACAGGACAGGCCCCCTTCTTT. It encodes CASRFTGQAPFF.

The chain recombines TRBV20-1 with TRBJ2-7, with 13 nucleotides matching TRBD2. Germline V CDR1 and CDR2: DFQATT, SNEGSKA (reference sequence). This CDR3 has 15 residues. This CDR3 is CSGLAGALFGYEQYF. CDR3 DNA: TGCAGCGGACTAGCGGGAGCTCTGTTCGGTTACGAGCAGTACTTC.

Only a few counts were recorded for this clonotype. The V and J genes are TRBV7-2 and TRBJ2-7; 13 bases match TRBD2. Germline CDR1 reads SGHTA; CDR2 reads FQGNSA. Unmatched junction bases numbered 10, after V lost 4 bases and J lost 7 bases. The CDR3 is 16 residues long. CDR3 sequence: CASSSTGTSGAEEQYF. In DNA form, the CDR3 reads TGTGCCAGCAGCTCCACCGGGACTAGCGGGGCAGAGGAGCAGTACTTC.

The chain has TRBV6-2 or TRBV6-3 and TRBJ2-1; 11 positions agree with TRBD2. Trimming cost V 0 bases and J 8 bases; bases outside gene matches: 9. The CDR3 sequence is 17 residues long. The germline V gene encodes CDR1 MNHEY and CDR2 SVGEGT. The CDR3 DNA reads TGTGCCAGCAGTTACTCGATGTCTAGCGGGAGGTCCCATGAGCAGTTCTTC. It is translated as CASSYSMSSGRSHEQFF.

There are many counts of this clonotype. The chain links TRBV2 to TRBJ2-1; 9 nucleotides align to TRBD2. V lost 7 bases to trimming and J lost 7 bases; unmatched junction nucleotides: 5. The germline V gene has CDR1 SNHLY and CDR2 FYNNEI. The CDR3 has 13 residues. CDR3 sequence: CASIAGGHNEQFF. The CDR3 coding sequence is TGTGCCAGCATCGCGGGGGGGCATAATGAGCAGTTCTTC.